Sequencing of this T cell receptor beta chain was carried out in a study of human CD8 memory T cell subsets (dated by TCRdb to 2019 to 2021). Some background on the complete study: TCRbeta repertoires of stem-like (TSTEM), progenitor exhausted-like (TPEX) and effector memory CD8+ T cell subsets were compared to assess their clonal relationships. More than 5 donors each provided TSTEM, TPEX and effector memory subsets, from which TCRbeta repertoires were obtained.

CDR1 and CDR2 are drawn from the germline V gene: SNHLY, FYNNEI. Taken from cysteine to phenylalanine, the CDR3 has 12 residues. The DNA is unrecorded. The listed sequencing device is NextSeq 550. A Human TCR Profiling Kit was used to prepare UMI-labeled 5' RACE TCRbeta libraries. Every TCRbeta library was prepared in parallel with an identical number of PCR cycles. For the original study's pipeline: The number of functional CDR3beta clonotypes in each TCRbeta library ranged from about 3,000 to 20,000. MIGEC 1.2.9 handled UMI extraction and consensus assembly, with a minimum of three reads required per UMI. In-frame CDR3beta repertoires were extracted with MiXCR 3.0.3. Diversity metrics were computed in VDJtools 1.2.1 after downsampling each sample to 42,000 randomly selected UMIs. For the top 3,000 clones of each sample pair, the repertoire overlap metrics D, R and F2 were calculated in VDJtools. Reprocessed by TCRdb, the reads give a single entry per CDR3 protein sequence, without DNA. The V and J calls come from TCRdb's annotation, not from the publication. The sample table on file contains fewer than 6,000 distinct CDR3 sequences. Jointly, the top ten make up under 20% of the sample.

To note about this clonotype: The antigen it recognizes is unknown.

Early differentiated memory cells that were CCR7+ PD-1+ TIGIT+ and showed dysfunctional, exhausted-like traits were classified as progenitor exhausted-like memory CD8+ T cells (TPEX). Peripheral blood mononuclear cells were isolated from healthy donor buffy coats by density gradient separation. In the study, negative magnetic separation with EasySep or MojoSort CD8+ T cell isolation kits was used to enrich total CD8+ T cells. For each subset, total RNA was extracted using an RNeasy Mini Kit from duplicate vials of more than 120,000 sorted CD8+ T cells. The PBMCs were used either fresh or after being cryopreserved in fetal bovine serum with roughly 10% DMSO. Fluorescence-activated cell sorting on a FACSAria III was used to sort the CD8+ T cell subsets to purity. Beyond this particular receptor, the publication reports: Only TCRbeta chains were sequenced, and repertoire comparisons were based on more than five donors, with testing performed by paired t-tests and Bonferroni correction. Although both stem-like subsets shared clonotypes with effector memory cells, the overlap between TSTEM and TPEX repertoires was minimal, suggesting distinct antigen spectra for the TSTEM and TPEX subsets. Normalized Shannon-Wiener diversity was similarly high in the TSTEM and TPEX subsets, while the effector memory subsets were comparatively less diverse. Based on Chao1 estimates, TSTEM subsets appeared to have greater repertoire diversity than TPEX subsets, which may reflect a broader range of specificities.

Recombination linked TRBV2 to TRBJ2-3; TCRdb names TRBD1, which stays unverified in the absence of DNA. The sample comprised CD8+ T cells from PBMCs. The sequence was obtained from a human donor in good health. For the CDR3, the sequence is CASSEGRGTQYF.